This TCR beta chain is from a study of blood T cells in healthy people across ages. This CDR3 comprises 13 residues. The V and J ends lost 5 bases and 8 bases, in that order; junction bases with no gene match: 5. Germline values: CDR1 DFQATT, CDR2 SNEGSKA (reference sequence). Points from the study as a whole: No one knew whether donors had CMV, which possibly confounded expanded clonotype changes. It was held that the diversity estimates obtained from one million T cells were underestimates. It was the long-lived donors that had more naive CD4+ cells and higher diversity than aged donors.

This clonotype occurred once. No antigen is known for it. A second about 7 to 11 cycle PCR used barcoded and J-beta primers. Sequencing yielded, for each sample, at least 3 million paired-end reads carrying CDR3. A single record per CDR3 protein comes from TCRdb applying MiXCR to the 5' RACE reads. The table has about 1,400,000 distinct CDR3 sequences, 45% to 70% seen once; the top ten hold about 6.7%. The receptor comes from a man aged 18 to 29 in good health. The genes are TRBV20-1 and TRBJ2-6; TRBD1 matches 8 bases. The sequenced sample was blood. CDR3 DNA sequence: TGCAGTGCTGAGGACAGGGATACCAACGTCCTGACTTTC. Its protein is CSAEDRDTNVLTF.